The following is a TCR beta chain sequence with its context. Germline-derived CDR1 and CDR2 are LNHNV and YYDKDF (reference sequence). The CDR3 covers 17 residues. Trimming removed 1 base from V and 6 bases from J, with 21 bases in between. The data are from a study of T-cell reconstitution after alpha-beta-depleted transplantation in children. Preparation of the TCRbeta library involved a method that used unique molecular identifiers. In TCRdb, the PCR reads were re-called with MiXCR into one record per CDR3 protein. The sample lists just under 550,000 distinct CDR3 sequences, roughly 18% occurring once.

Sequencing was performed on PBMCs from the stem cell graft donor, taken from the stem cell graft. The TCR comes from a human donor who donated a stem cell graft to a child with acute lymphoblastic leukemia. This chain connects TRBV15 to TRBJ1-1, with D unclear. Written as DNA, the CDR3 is TGTGCCACCAGCAGAGGAATCCCCAGGTCAGTCTTCGCTGAAGCTTTCTTT. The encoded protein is CATSRGIPRSVFAEAFF. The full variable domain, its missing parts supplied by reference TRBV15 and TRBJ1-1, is DAMVIQNPRYQVTQFGKPVTLSCSQTLNHNVMYWYQQKSSQAPKLLFHYYDKDFNNEADTPDNFQSRRPNTSFCFLDIRSPGLGDTAMYLCATSRGIPRSVFAEAFFGQGTRLTVV.